Listed below are T cell receptor beta chains from one sample, sequenced in a study of blood T cell repertoires in COVID-19. Some clones are missing from TCRdb's copy, which holds only in-frame ones; the method was immunoSEQ multiplex PCR. The profile shows nearly 350,000 clones, around 83% of them singletons. The sample taken for sequencing was peripheral blood. These receptors originate from a man aged 25 to 45 with active or convalescent COVID-19. The CDR3 runs from the conserved cysteine through the conserved F or W. D genes are given only for firm matches. The size field is filled for only some rows; it gives once, few, many or a size class.

j_gene: TRBJ2-6
d_gene: -
v_gene: TRBV14
abundance: -
CDR3nt: TGTGCCAGCAGCCAAGAACTTGGGGCCAACGTCCTGACTTTC
CDR3aa: CASSQELGANVLTF

j_gene: TRBJ1-5
d_gene: -
v_gene: TRBV2
abundance: many
CDR3nt: TGTGCCAGCAGTGCAACAGGCCAGCCCCAGCATTTT
CDR3aa: CASSATGQPQHF

j_gene: TRBJ1-6
d_gene: -
v_gene: TRBV12-5
abundance: -
CDR3nt: TGTGCTAGTGGTTTGGTAGCGGGCTCCTATAATTCACCCCTCCACTTT
CDR3aa: CASGLVAGSYNSPLHF

j_gene: TRBJ2-1
d_gene: TRBD2
v_gene: TRBV7-2
abundance: -
CDR3nt: TGTGCCAGCAGCAGACTAGCGGGGGAGCAGTTCTTC
CDR3aa: CASSRLAGEQFF

j_gene: TRBJ1-1
d_gene: TRBD1
v_gene: TRBV29-1
abundance: -
CDR3nt: TGCAGCGTTAAAGGGGGCGTCGAAGCTTTCTTT
CDR3aa: CSVKGGVEAFF

j_gene: TRBJ1-1
d_gene: -
v_gene: TRBV6-5
abundance: -
CDR3nt: TGTGCCGAATACGGTGAAGCTTTCTTT
CDR3aa: CAEYGEAFF

j_gene: TRBJ2-2
d_gene: -
v_gene: TRBV14
abundance: -
CDR3nt: TGTGCCAGCAGCCAGAAAGGGAGTGAAAACACCGGGGAGCTGTTTTTT
CDR3aa: CASSQKGSENTGELFF

j_gene: TRBJ1-2
d_gene: -
v_gene: TRBV6-4
abundance: -
CDR3nt: TGTGCCAGCAGTCTCGACAGAGGAAGTGGCTACACCTTC
CDR3aa: CASSLDRGSGYTF

j_gene: TRBJ2-5
d_gene: TRBD1
v_gene: TRBV11-2
abundance: -
CDR3nt: TGTGCCAGCAGCTCATACAGGGGCACGGGGGAGACCCAGTACTTC
CDR3aa: CASSSYRGTGETQYF

j_gene: TRBJ1-1
d_gene: TRBD1
v_gene: TRBV29-1
abundance: -
CDR3nt: TGCAGCGTCCAAACGACAGGGTCGGGCACTGAAGCTTTCTTT
CDR3aa: CSVQTTGSGTEAFF

j_gene: TRBJ1-1
d_gene: -
v_gene: TRBV28
abundance: -
CDR3nt: -
CDR3aa: CASSSSGQLMGEAFF

j_gene: TRBJ1-3
d_gene: TRBD1
v_gene: TRBV19
abundance: -
CDR3nt: TGTGCCAGTAGAGGACAGGGAGGAAACACCATATATTTT
CDR3aa: CASRGQGGNTIYF

j_gene: TRBJ2-3
d_gene: -
v_gene: TRBV7-8
abundance: -
CDR3nt: TGTGCCAGCAGCTCCACGGGAGTCACAGATACGCAGTATTTT
CDR3aa: CASSSTGVTDTQYF

j_gene: TRBJ2-2
d_gene: TRBD1
v_gene: TRBV5-1
abundance: once
CDR3nt: TGCGCCAGCAGCGCGGGACAGGGGGCTTACACCGGGGAGCTGTTTTTT
CDR3aa: CASSAGQGAYTGELFF

j_gene: TRBJ1-4
d_gene: TRBD1
v_gene: TRBV7-9
abundance: few
CDR3nt: TGTGCCAGCAGCCCCCGACAGGGATTAAGCGAAAAACTGTTTTTT
CDR3aa: CASSPRQGLSEKLFF

j_gene: TRBJ2-7
d_gene: TRBD2
v_gene: TRBV29-1
abundance: few
CDR3nt: TGCAGCGTTTGTTGGGGGGGAAACAGTAGGGACCCCTACGAGCAGTACTTC
CDR3aa: CSVCWGGNSRDPYEQYF

j_gene: TRBJ2-3
d_gene: TRBD2
v_gene: TRBV7-9
abundance: -
CDR3nt: TGTGCCAGCAGGCTTGGACTAGCGGGGGCCCCTAAACTCACAGATACGCAGTATTTT
CDR3aa: CASRLGLAGAPKLTDTQYF

j_gene: TRBJ2-7
d_gene: -
v_gene: TRBV2
abundance: -
CDR3nt: TGTGCCAGCAGTGTACTAGGCTACGAGCAGTACTTC
CDR3aa: CASSVLGYEQYF

j_gene: TRBJ2-1
d_gene: TRBD2
v_gene: TRBV7-8
abundance: -
CDR3nt: TGTGCCAGCAGCCACCCCCTAGGACTAGCGGTCTCCTACAATGAGCAGTTCTTC
CDR3aa: CASSHPLGLAVSYNEQFF

j_gene: TRBJ1-3
d_gene: -
v_gene: TRBV13
abundance: -
CDR3nt: TGTGCCAGCAGCCCCCGGGTGGGGCTTGGAAACACCATATATTTT
CDR3aa: CASSPRVGLGNTIYF

j_gene: TRBJ2-2
d_gene: -
v_gene: TRBV7-3
abundance: once
CDR3nt: TGTGCCAGCAGCTTAAATGGCAGAAAGAACACCGGGGAGCTGTTTTTT
CDR3aa: CASSLNGRKNTGELFF

j_gene: TRBJ2-5
d_gene: -
v_gene: TRBV3-1/TRBV3-2
abundance: -
CDR3nt: TGTGCCAGCAGCCAAGGCGTGGGTTCAGGACTTCAAGAGACCCAGTACTTC
CDR3aa: CASSQGVGSGLQETQYF

j_gene: TRBJ2-1
d_gene: TRBD2
v_gene: TRBV2
abundance: -
CDR3nt: TGTGCCAGCAGCAAGACTAGCGGGGATATAGGTGAGCAGTTCTTC
CDR3aa: CASSKTSGDIGEQFF

j_gene: TRBJ2-1
d_gene: -
v_gene: TRBV30
abundance: few
CDR3nt: TGTGCCTGGAGTGTGAGCGGGCCATACAATGAGCAGTTCTTC
CDR3aa: CAWSVSGPYNEQFF

j_gene: TRBJ1-2
d_gene: TRBD1
v_gene: TRBV7-8
abundance: -
CDR3nt: TGTGCCAGCAGCTTAGATAGGGGACAGGGAAACTATGGCTACACCTTC
CDR3aa: CASSLDRGQGNYGYTF

j_gene: TRBJ2-6
d_gene: TRBD1
v_gene: TRBV3-1/TRBV3-2
abundance: -
CDR3nt: TGTGCCAGCAGCCAAGGTGGGACAGAAGTGGTATCTGGGGCCAACGTCCTGACTTTC
CDR3aa: CASSQGGTEVVSGANVLTF

j_gene: TRBJ1-4
d_gene: -
v_gene: TRBV5-4
abundance: -
CDR3nt: TGTGCCAGCAGCTTGAGAGTAGACAGAGCGAATGAAAAACTGTTTTTT
CDR3aa: CASSLRVDRANEKLFF

j_gene: TRBJ1-2
d_gene: TRBD1
v_gene: TRBV30
abundance: -
CDR3nt: TGTGCCTGGAGTGTGCGGACAGGGGTCGCCGATGGCTACACCTTC
CDR3aa: CAWSVRTGVADGYTF

j_gene: TRBJ1-6
d_gene: -
v_gene: TRBV4-2
abundance: -
CDR3nt: TGTGCCAGCAGCCAAGAAGCCAGGGGTGAATCACCCCTCCACTTT
CDR3aa: CASSQEARGESPLHF

j_gene: TRBJ2-3
d_gene: TRBD1
v_gene: TRBV6-2/TRBV6-3
abundance: once
CDR3nt: TGTGCCAGCAGTTCTTGGACAGGGAGGAGCACAGATACGCAGTATTTT
CDR3aa: CASSSWTGRSTDTQYF

j_gene: TRBJ2-7
d_gene: TRBD2
v_gene: TRBV19
abundance: -
CDR3nt: TGTGCCAGTAGTACCGTCGGACTAGCGGGACGTGAGCAGTACTTC
CDR3aa: CASSTVGLAGREQYF

j_gene: TRBJ1-2
d_gene: TRBD1
v_gene: TRBV6-4
abundance: -
CDR3nt: TGTGCCAGCAGTGAAGTGAGACAGGGGGCAGTTGGCTACACCTTC
CDR3aa: CASSEVRQGAVGYTF

j_gene: TRBJ2-5
d_gene: TRBD2
v_gene: TRBV5-6
abundance: -
CDR3nt: TGTGCCAGCAGCTTGAGGCCAATCAGGGAGGGAGAGACCCAGTACTTC
CDR3aa: CASSLRPIREGETQYF

j_gene: TRBJ2-3
d_gene: -
v_gene: TRBV7-2
abundance: once
CDR3nt: TGTGCCAGCAGCCAAAGGGGGGGAGGGACAGATACGCAGTATTTT
CDR3aa: CASSQRGGGTDTQYF

j_gene: TRBJ2-1
d_gene: TRBD2
v_gene: TRBV6-2/TRBV6-3
abundance: -
CDR3nt: TGTGCCAGCAGCCCCTTCATGAGCGGGAGGCCCAATGAGCAGTTCTTC
CDR3aa: CASSPFMSGRPNEQFF

j_gene: TRBJ2-7
d_gene: -
v_gene: TRBV10-3
abundance: -
CDR3nt: TGTGCCATCAGCCCGAGTCCGGTTAAAGACTCCTACGAGCAGTACTTC
CDR3aa: CAISPSPVKDSYEQYF

j_gene: TRBJ1-3
d_gene: -
v_gene: TRBV7-2
abundance: -
CDR3nt: TGTGCCAGCAGCTCATACAGCAGCTCTGGAAACACCATATATTTT
CDR3aa: CASSSYSSSGNTIYF

j_gene: TRBJ2-5
d_gene: -
v_gene: TRBV30
abundance: -
CDR3nt: TGTGCCTGGAGTCGGAGGGCTAAAGAGACCCAGTACTTC
CDR3aa: CAWSRRAKETQYF

j_gene: TRBJ2-2
d_gene: -
v_gene: TRBV6-5
abundance: -
CDR3nt: TGTGCCAGCAGGGAGGGGGCGGTTTCCGGGGAGCTGTTTTTT
CDR3aa: CASREGAVSGELFF

j_gene: TRBJ1-1
d_gene: -
v_gene: TRBV19
abundance: -
CDR3nt: TGTGCCAGTAACATTCTGGGGCGGAACACTGAAGCTTTCTTT
CDR3aa: CASNILGRNTEAFF

j_gene: TRBJ2-1
d_gene: TRBD2
v_gene: TRBV7-9
abundance: -
CDR3nt: TGTGCCAGCAACCCGGGGACTAGCTATGAGCAGTTCTTC
CDR3aa: CASNPGTSYEQFF

j_gene: TRBJ1-4
d_gene: TRBD1
v_gene: TRBV2
abundance: -
CDR3nt: TGTGCCAGCTCCACTGACAGGGGGGATAATGAAAAACTGTTTTTT
CDR3aa: CASSTDRGDNEKLFF

j_gene: TRBJ1-1
d_gene: TRBD1
v_gene: TRBV27
abundance: -
CDR3nt: TGTGCCAGCAGTTTTGGGGACAGACGTGAAGCTTTCTTT
CDR3aa: CASSFGDRREAFF

j_gene: TRBJ1-1
d_gene: -
v_gene: TRBV12-3/TRBV12-4
abundance: -
CDR3nt: TGTGCCAGCAGTTTGAGTCACACTGAAGCTTTCTTT
CDR3aa: CASSLSHTEAFF

j_gene: TRBJ2-3
d_gene: TRBD2
v_gene: TRBV9
abundance: -
CDR3nt: TGTGCCAGCAGCCCAAGGGACTATCAAGTGGCCTCCTCGAGCACAGATACGCAGTATTTT
CDR3aa: CASSPRDYQVASSSTDTQYF

j_gene: TRBJ1-5
d_gene: -
v_gene: TRBV19
abundance: -
CDR3nt: TGTGCCAGTAGTTTACAAGGGGAAGTTAATCAGCCCCAGCATTTT
CDR3aa: CASSLQGEVNQPQHF